This is a list of T cell receptor beta chains from one sample in a study of cytomegalovirus exposure and HLA in healthy donors. Method: immunoSEQ multiplex PCR; TCRdb's copy keeps in-frame clones and lacks some. Among about 200,000 clones listed, about 79% were seen once. The specimen sequenced was PBMCs. The receptor set was obtained from a woman in her twenties or thirties in good health and CMV-seropositive. CDR3s leave out the opening cysteine and the closing phenylalanine or tryptophan.

TRBV10-1	TRBJ1-1	ASSADTEAF
TRBV5-4	TRBJ2-1	ASSGDIYNEQF
TRBV15	TRBJ2-7	ATGRTGSRYEQY
TRBV28	TRBJ1-1	ASSFEGVAF
TRBV19	TRBJ1-2	ASHQTGDPYYGYT
TRBV2	TRBJ2-6	ASSELSGANVLT
TRBV2	TRBJ1-2	ASSAGNGYT
TRBV5-1	TRBJ2-1	ASSPQGKGWSSYNEQF
TRBV7-8	TRBJ2-1	ASSLSSGVSYNEQF
TRBV2	TRBJ2-1	ASSGGGTGVTTLQF
TRBV27	TRBJ2-7	ASSRTGGEQY
TRBV5-4	TRBJ2-5	ASSLSLWAGPEETQY
TRBV6-1	TRBJ1-1	ASSEGQLMNTEAF
TRBV7-9	TRBJ2-1	ASSPLAGGLSFNEQF
TRBV7-9	TRBJ1-1	ASSLGGRDTEAF
TRBV10-3	TRBJ2-7	AISEPNYRAHEQY
TRBV7-2	TRBJ1-4	ASSLRTGDEKLF
TRBV6-5	TRBJ2-2	ASSRGTGELF
TRBV6-1	TRBJ2-1	ASSDLGTIYNEQF
TRBV5-1	TRBJ2-5	ASSFSTGEGETQY
TRBV4-1	TRBJ1-2	ASSQDPGNRGYRYGYT
TRBV6-5	TRBJ1-1	ASSYSPDSNEAF
TRBV18	TRBJ2-1	ASSPPGVAGSFNEQF
TRBV20-1	TRBJ1-2	SATTGGGYT
TRBV28	TRBJ2-7	ASRVPGQAYEQY
TRBV5-1	TRBJ1-1	ASRWTVNTEAF
TRBV2	TRBJ1-5	ASSGSVGGRQPQH
TRBV19	TRBJ1-2	ASSLRTSPLRGYT
TRBV4-1	TRBJ2-2	ASSQVLSGGANTGELF
TRBV18	TRBJ1-2	ASSPPRSGAKANYGYT
TRBV29-1	TRBJ2-2	SVVTGGNGELF
TRBV5-1	TRBJ2-1	ASSPVSGDNEQF
TRBV5-1	TRBJ1-4	ASSPGTGGEKLF
TRBV5-1	TRBJ1-2	ASSFGGGPPNYGYT
TRBV4-1	TRBJ1-5	ASSSPGQGDRIQPQH
TRBV2	TRBJ1-5	ASKRSASGYSNQPQH
TRBV5-1	TRBJ1-1	ASSLKGISEAF
TRBV2	TRBJ2-1	ASILLAGGDEQF
TRBV29-1	TRBJ2-5	SVDNRTSGEETQY
TRBV19	TRBJ1-1	ASKGVGPNTEAF
TRBV9	TRBJ1-3	ASSVTLPSPGNTIY
TRBV10-3	TRBJ2-2	AATGTGELF
TRBV7-2	TRBJ2-1	ASSLDHGAGEQF
TRBV9	TRBJ1-2	ASSVDSAGVEGSGYT
TRBV7-2	TRBJ1-5	ASSPGQGHNQPQH
TRBV19	TRBJ1-1	ASSIRGQTAEAF
TRBV5-1	TRBJ2-1	ASSFTGTGYNEQF
TRBV6-5	TRBJ2-3	ASSYQAGGLDTQY
TRBV7-2	TRBJ2-2	ASSSTFRGGAHTGELF
TRBV5-4	TRBJ1-4	ASSWIDGEKLF
TRBV7-2	TRBJ2-7	ASSLARTSGRYEQY
TRBV6-5	TRBJ2-7	ASSTKAGERDEQY
TRBV19	TRBJ1-2	ASSHTGGLGYT
TRBV19	TRBJ2-3	ASSIGLVADTQY
TRBV27	TRBJ2-7	ASTRGDSVSEQY
TRBV5-1	TRBJ2-1	ASSLELAGYNEQF
TRBV29-1	TRBJ2-1	SVEARLAGVGDEQF
TRBV28	TRBJ1-2	ASSTGQGNYGYT
TRBV5-6	TRBJ2-7	ASSLAGVGYEQY
TRBV30	TRBJ2-3	AWSVLFGGDTQY